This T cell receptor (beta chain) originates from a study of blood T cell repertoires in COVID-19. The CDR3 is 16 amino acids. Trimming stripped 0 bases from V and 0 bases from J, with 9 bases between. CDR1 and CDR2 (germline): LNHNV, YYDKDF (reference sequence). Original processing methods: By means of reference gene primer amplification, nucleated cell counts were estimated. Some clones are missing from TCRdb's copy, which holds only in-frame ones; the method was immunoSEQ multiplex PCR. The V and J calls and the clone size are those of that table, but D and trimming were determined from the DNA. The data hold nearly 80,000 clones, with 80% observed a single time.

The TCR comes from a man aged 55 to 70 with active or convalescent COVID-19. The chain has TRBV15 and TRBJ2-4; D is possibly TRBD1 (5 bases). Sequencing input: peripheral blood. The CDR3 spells CATSREDKIAKNIQYF. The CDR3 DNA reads TGTGCCACCAGCAGAGAGGACAAGATAGCCAAAAACATTCAGTACTTC.